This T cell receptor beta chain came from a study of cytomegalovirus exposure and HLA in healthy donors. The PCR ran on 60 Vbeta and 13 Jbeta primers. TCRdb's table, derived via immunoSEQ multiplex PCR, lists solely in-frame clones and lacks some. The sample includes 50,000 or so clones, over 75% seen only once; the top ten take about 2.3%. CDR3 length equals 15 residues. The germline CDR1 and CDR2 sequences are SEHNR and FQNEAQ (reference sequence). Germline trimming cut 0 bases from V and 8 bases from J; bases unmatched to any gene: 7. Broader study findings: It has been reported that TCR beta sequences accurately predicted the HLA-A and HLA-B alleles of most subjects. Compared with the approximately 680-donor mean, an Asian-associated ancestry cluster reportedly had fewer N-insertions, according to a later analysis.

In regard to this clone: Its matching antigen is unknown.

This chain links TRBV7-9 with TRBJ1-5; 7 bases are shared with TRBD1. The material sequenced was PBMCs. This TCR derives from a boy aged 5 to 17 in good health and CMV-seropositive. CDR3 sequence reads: CASSLAGDRVEPQHF. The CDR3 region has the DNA TGTGCCAGCAGCTTAGCAGGAGACAGGGTCGAGCCCCAGCATTTT.